Following are 18 T cell receptor beta chains from one sample sequenced in a study of cytomegalovirus exposure and HLA in healthy donors (dated by TCRdb to 2016 to 2017). The library was produced with the immunoSEQ multiplex PCR assay. For the multiplex PCR, a mixture combining 60 forward primers for TCR Vbeta segments and 13 reverse primers for TCR Jbeta segments was used. TCRdb retrieved this table from immuneACCESS and kept in-frame rearrangements only. Not all clones are present; in checked studies, unresolved V genes account for under half, and no reason is known for the remainder. The sample table shows 170,000 or so clones, and roughly 78% are seen once. The ten largest make up less than 15% of the sample. Sequenced input: PBMCs. These receptors came from a woman aged 45-65 years in good health and CMV-seropositive.

This rearrangement joins TRBV5-4 to TRBJ1-6, with D hard to call. The germline CDR1 and CDR2 sequences are SGHNT and YYREEE (reference sequence). The CDR3 runs to 14 residues. V was cut by 1 base and J by 5 bases, with 7 bases left in between. The CDR3 protein is CASSLRVDNSPLHF. Written as DNA, the CDR3 is TGTGCCAGCAGCTTGCGGGTGGATAATTCACCCCTCCACTTT. Supplemented by reference TRBV5-4 and TRBJ1-6, the full variable domain reads ETGVTQSPTHLIKTRGQQVTLRCSSQSGHNTVSWYQQALGQGPQFIFQYYREEENGRGNFPPRFSGLQFPNYSSELNVNALELDDSALYLCASSLRVDNSPLHFGNGTRLTVT.

This chain joins TRBV11-2 and TRBJ1-1; D is unresolved. V lost 1 base and J 4 bases, leaving 10 bases between the germline ends. Germline lookup yields CDR1 SGHAT and CDR2 FQNNGV. The CDR3 is 14 residues long. In DNA form, the CDR3 reads TGTGCCAGCAGCTTAGCGCTCAGTACCACTGAAGCTTTCTTT. Residues: CASSLALSTTEAFF.

This sequence joins TRBV15 and TRBJ2-3, with 9 bases identical to TRBD2. Germline V gene data show CDR1 as LNHNV and CDR2 as YYDKDF (reference sequence). This CDR3 has 16 amino acids. V was clipped by 5 bases and J by 2 bases; unmatched bases: 8. The CDR3 sequence: CATSGPLAGVTDTQYF. As DNA, the CDR3 is TGTGCCACCAGCGGACCTTTAGCGGGGGTCACAGATACGCAGTATTTT.

This chain joins TRBV5-1 and TRBJ2-2, with D unresolved. V lost 0 bases and J lost 5, with 8 bases in between. Germline V lookup: CDR1 SGHRS, CDR2 YFSETQ. CDR3 length equals 14 residues. CDR3 protein: CASSLGQVTGELFF. CDR3 DNA sequence: TGCGCCAGCAGCTTGGGGCAGGTGACCGGGGAGCTGTTTTTT.

This sequence joins TRBV6-6 and TRBJ1-3; D unresolved. Germline V gene data show CDR1 as MNHNY and CDR2 as SVGAGI (reference sequence). Trimming shortened V by 0 bases and J by 0 bases, and 6 bases separated the two germline ends. This CDR3 is built from 15 residues. The DNA for the CDR3 is TGTGCCAGCAGTTACTCTCGCAGCTCTGGAAACACCATATATTTT. It encodes CASSYSRSSGNTIYF.

The CDR3 sequence is CASGGTGSDTQYF. Here the CDR3 DNA reads TGTGCCAGCGGGGGGACGGGTTCAGATACGCAGTATTTT. The V gene is TRBV14, the J gene TRBJ2-3; possible D gene TRBD2, 6 bases. Trimming pared 8 bases from V and 4 bases from J, leaving 13 bases between. The CDR3 covers 13 residues. Germline values: CDR1 SGHDN, CDR2 FVKESK.

The rearrangement links TRBV9 to TRBJ2-7; TRBD2 aligns across 8 bases. Germline V lookup: CDR1 SGDLS, CDR2 YYNGEE. The CDR3 sequence is 17 residues long. Trimming removed 0 bases from V and 2 bases from J; junction bases left unmatched: 10. The CDR3 sequence: CASSVAATIAGTYEQYF. The CDR3 bases are TGTGCCAGCAGCGTAGCGGCGACTATAGCGGGGACCTACGAGCAGTACTTC.

The chain uses TRBV5-4 and TRBJ2-7, with 10 bases that match TRBD1. Per the germline V gene, CDR1 is SGHNT and CDR2 is YYREEE (reference sequence). The CDR3 is 13 amino acids. V lost 5 bases to trimming and J lost 8 bases; unmatched junction nucleotides: 7. Here the CDR3 DNA reads TGTGCCAGCAGACCCGGGACAGGGGAACAGCAGTACTTC. Translating it yields CASRPGTGEQQYF.

The CDR3 sequence is CASSPRLQGIGGYTF. The CDR3 DNA reads TGTGCCAGCTCACCACGACTACAGGGAATCGGCGGCTACACCTTC. The rearrangement links TRBV18 to TRBJ1-2; perhaps TRBD1 as D (6 bases). The CDR3 is made up of 15 amino acids. V was shortened by 1 base and J by 8 bases, with 17 bases between the two germline ends. Germline CDR1 and CDR2: KGHSH and LQKENI.

The gene calls are TRBV11-2 and TRBJ1-3; D gene unclear. This CDR3 is 15 amino acids long. The germline V and J ends were trimmed by 0 bases and 3 bases, with 9 bases remaining between them. CDR1 is SGHAT, CDR2 FQNNGV, per germline. Here the CDR3 DNA reads TGTGCCAGCAGCTTAGAGAGTCTAAGTGGAAACACCATATATTTT. Protein: CASSLESLSGNTIYF.

J is TRBJ1-2 and V is TRBV15; 8 nucleotides line up with TRBD1. V lost 5 bases to trimming and J lost 4 bases; unmatched junction nucleotides: 6. The CDR3 totals 14 residues. Per the germline V gene, CDR1 is LNHNV and CDR2 is YYDKDF (reference sequence). The chain's CDR3 is CATSPDRGPYGYTF. CDR3 DNA: TGTGCCACCAGCCCCGACAGGGGACCCTATGGCTACACCTTC.

V usage is TRBV11-1 and J usage is TRBJ2-2; 7 nucleotides agree with TRBD1. J lost 1 base, V lost 9 bases, and 5 bases had no gene match. The germline V gene encodes CDR1 SGHAT and CDR2 FQDESV (reference sequence). This CDR3 has 14 amino acids. In DNA, the CDR3 is TGTGCCAGTGGCCACAGGGGGAACACCGGGGAGCTGTTTTTT. This translates into CASGHRGNTGELFF. Based on the CDR3 plus reference TRBV11-1 and TRBJ2-2, the full variable domain is EAEVAQSPRYKITEKSQAVAFWCDPISGHATLYWYRQILGQGPELLVQFQDESVVDDSQLPKDRFSAERLKGVDSTLKIQPAELGDSAMYLCASGHRGNTGELFFGEGSRLTVL.

This chain links TRBV5-1 with TRBJ2-3, with D possibly being TRBD2 (6 bases). This CDR3 region has 16 residues. With 4 bases removed from V and 2 bases from J, the gap between germline ends came to 17 bases. The germline V gene encodes CDR1 SGHRS and CDR2 YFSETQ. In nucleotides, the CDR3 is TGCGCCAGCAGCCTAAGTGGAGGGTACAACACAGATACGCAGTATTTT. Protein: CASSLSGGYNTDTQYF. The full variable domain, its missing parts supplied by reference TRBV5-1 and TRBJ2-3, is KAGVTQTPRYLIKTRGQQVTLSCSPISGHRSVSWYQQTPGQGLQFLFEYFSETQRNKGNFPGRFSGRQFSNSRSEMNVSTLELGDSALYLCASSLSGGYNTDTQYFGPGTRLTVL.

The chain combines TRBV29-1 with TRBJ1-4; TRBD1 matches 9 bases. CDR3 length: 14 amino acids. Trimming took 6 bases from V and 7 from J; bases not matched to a gene: 9. The germline V gene encodes CDR1 SQVTM and CDR2 ANQGSEA. This chain's CDR3 is CSVLQTGGFEKLFF. CDR3 coding DNA: TGCAGCGTCCTCCAAACAGGGGGCTTTGAAAAACTGTTTTTT.

V is TRBV6-1 and J is TRBJ2-7; weak D call: TRBD1 (5 bases). Germline CDR1 MNHNS, CDR2 SASEGT. The CDR3 length is 12 residues. Trimming removed 11 bases from V and 4 bases from J, with 15 bases in between. CDR3 sequence (DNA): TGTGCCGGTCAGGGCGAAGATTACGAGCAGTACTTC. Amino acids: CAGQGEDYEQYF.

The genes are TRBV7-2 and TRBJ2-7; D is perhaps TRBD2 (5 bases). V lost 2 bases, J lost 6 bases, and 11 bases lay in between. In germline, CDR1 is SGHTA, CDR2 FQGNSA. The CDR3 extends over 13 amino acids. The CDR3 region is CASSLRGLGEQYF. In DNA form, the CDR3 reads TGTGCCAGCAGCTTACGAGGGCTAGGCGAGCAGTACTTC.

The chain is built from TRBV5-1 and TRBJ2-1; D unresolved. The CDR3 totals 14 residues. Trimming pared 1 base from V and 2 bases from J, leaving 7 bases between. Germline CDR1 and CDR2: SGHRS and YFSETQ. In DNA form, the CDR3 reads TGCGCCAGCAGCTTGATCGGAGCCTACAATGAGCAGTTCTTC. This codes for CASSLIGAYNEQFF.

A remark on this clone: An end of the junction does not agree with germline; a read error may underlie this. The chain has TRBV27 and TRBJ2-5; 9 bases align to TRBD2. CDR3 length equals 15 residues. Germline V gene lookup returns CDR1 MNHEY and CDR2 SMNVEV (reference sequence). The CDR3 DNA reads as TGTGCCAGCTCGCCAGGTAGCGGGGGCCCGGAGACCCGGTACTTC. It is translated as CASSPGSGGPETRYF.